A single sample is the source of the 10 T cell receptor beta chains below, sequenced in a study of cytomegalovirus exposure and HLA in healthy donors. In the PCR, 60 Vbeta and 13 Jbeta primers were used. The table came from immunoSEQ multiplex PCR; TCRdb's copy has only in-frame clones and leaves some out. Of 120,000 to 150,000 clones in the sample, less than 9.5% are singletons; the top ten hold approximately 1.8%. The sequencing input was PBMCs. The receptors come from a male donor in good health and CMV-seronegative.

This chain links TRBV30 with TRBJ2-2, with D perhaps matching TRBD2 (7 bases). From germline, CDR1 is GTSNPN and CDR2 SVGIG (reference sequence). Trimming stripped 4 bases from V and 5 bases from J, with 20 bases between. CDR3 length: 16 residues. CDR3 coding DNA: TGTGCCTGGAAGGGAGCGGGACATATCGGGACCGGGGAGCTGTTTTTT. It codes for CAWKGAGHIGTGELFF.

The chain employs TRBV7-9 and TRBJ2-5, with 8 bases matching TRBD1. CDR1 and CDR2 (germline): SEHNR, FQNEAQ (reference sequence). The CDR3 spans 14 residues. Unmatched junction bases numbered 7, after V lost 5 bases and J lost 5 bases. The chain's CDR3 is CASSTRQGTETQYF. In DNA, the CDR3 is TGTGCCAGCAGCACGCGACAGGGGACCGAGACCCAGTACTTC.

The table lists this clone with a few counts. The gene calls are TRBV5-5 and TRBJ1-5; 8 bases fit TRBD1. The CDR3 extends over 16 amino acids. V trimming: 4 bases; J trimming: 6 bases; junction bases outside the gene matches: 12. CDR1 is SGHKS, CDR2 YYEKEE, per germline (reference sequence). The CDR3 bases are TGTGCCAGCAGCCTACATGACAGGGGAGTGGGTCAGCCCCAGCATTTT. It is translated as CASSLHDRGVGQPQHF.

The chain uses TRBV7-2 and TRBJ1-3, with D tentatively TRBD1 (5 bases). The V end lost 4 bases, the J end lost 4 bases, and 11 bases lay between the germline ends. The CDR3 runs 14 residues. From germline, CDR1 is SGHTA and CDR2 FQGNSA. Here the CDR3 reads CASSSHGGGNTIYF. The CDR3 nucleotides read TGTGCCAGCAGCTCCCACGGGGGAGGAAACACCATATATTTT. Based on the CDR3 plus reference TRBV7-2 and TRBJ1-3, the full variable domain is GAGVSQSPSNKVTEKGKDVELRCDPISGHTALYWYRQSLGQGLEFLIYFQGNSAPDKSGLPSDRFSAERTGGSVSTLTIQRTQQEDSAVYLCASSSHGGGNTIYFGEGSWLTVV.

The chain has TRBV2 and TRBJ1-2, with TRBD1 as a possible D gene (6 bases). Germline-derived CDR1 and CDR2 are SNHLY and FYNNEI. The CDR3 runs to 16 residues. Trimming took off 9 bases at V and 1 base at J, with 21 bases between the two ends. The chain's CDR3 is CASLLRYRAHNYGYTF. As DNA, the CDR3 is TGTGCCAGTCTACTACGGTACAGGGCCCATAACTATGGCTACACCTTC.

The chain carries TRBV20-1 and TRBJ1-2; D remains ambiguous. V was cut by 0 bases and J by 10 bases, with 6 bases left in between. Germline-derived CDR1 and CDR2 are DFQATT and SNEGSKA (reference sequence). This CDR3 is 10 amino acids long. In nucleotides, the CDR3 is TGCAGTGCTAGAGATCTTCTCTACACCTTC. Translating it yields CSARDLLYTF.

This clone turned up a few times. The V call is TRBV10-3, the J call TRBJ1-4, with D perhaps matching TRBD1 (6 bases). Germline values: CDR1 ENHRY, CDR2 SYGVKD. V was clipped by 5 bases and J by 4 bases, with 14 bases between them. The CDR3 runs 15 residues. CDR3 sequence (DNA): TGTGCCATCAGTATTACCGGGACAAGTAATGAAAAACTGTTTTTT. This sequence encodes CAISITGTSNEKLFF.

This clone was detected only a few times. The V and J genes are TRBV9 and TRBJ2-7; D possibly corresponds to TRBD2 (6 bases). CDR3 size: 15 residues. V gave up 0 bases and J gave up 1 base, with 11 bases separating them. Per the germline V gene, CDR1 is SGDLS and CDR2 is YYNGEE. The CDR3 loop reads CASSVAGDGSYEQYF. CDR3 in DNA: TGTGCCAGCAGCGTAGCGGGGGATGGGTCCTACGAGCAGTACTTC.

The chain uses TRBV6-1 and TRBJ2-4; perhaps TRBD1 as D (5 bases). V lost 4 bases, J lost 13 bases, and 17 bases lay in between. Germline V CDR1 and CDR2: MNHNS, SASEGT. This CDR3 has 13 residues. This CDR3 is CASSGHRPLGQYF. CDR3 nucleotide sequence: TGTGCCAGCAGTGGCCACAGGCCTTTGGGCCAGTACTTC.

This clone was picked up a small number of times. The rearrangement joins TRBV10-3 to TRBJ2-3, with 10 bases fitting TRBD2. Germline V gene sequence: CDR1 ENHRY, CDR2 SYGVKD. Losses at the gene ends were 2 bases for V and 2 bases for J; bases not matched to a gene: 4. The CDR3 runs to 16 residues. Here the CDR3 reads CAISETSGAITDTQYF. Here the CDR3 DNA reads TGTGCCATCAGTGAGACTAGCGGGGCCATCACAGATACGCAGTATTTT.